These T cell receptor beta chains were read from a single sample in a study of human T cells and chemical hapten exposure. Using its own MiXCR run on the RACE reads, TCRdb lists one record per CDR3 protein. The sample carries some 90,000 distinct CDR3 sequences, 8.5% recorded once. The source material was whole blood, sampled in connection with sensitization to the hapten diphenylcyclopropenone (DPC). These receptors all come from a man aged 40-50 years with alopecia areata. Some clones in this sample may be carry-over from other donors' samples. The conserved cysteine and the conserved F or W are not part of the CDR3 here. Fields, in order: J gene, V gene, CDR3 protein.

J: TRBJ1-5; V: TRBV29-1; CDR3: SVSGGGNQPQH
J: TRBJ2-2; V: TRBV5-1; CDR3: ASSLVVGRATGELF
J: TRBJ1-4; V: TRBV11-1; CDR3: ASSDSRGTNEKLF
J: TRBJ2-2; V: TRBV6-2/TRBV6-3; CDR3: ASRRTGAGELF
J: TRBJ2-5; V: TRBV21-1; CDR3: ASSNQQGTRETQY
J: TRBJ1-1; V: TRBV9; CDR3: ASSETGGGFMNTEAF
J: TRBJ2-3; V: TRBV5-1; CDR3: ASSVTSGGTDTQY
J: TRBJ2-4; V: TRBV13; CDR3: ASSPRGVGIQY
J: TRBJ1-5; V: TRBV7-2; CDR3: ASSLGLGFNQPQH
J: TRBJ2-2; V: TRBV11-2; CDR3: ASSLILAGSGLRAGELF
J: TRBJ1-2; V: TRBV21-1; CDR3: ASSKVQGYT
J: TRBJ2-5; V: TRBV7-9; CDR3: ASSSGPTETQY
J: TRBJ2-3; V: TRBV4-2; CDR3: ASSQNQWADTQY
J: TRBJ2-4; V: TRBV12-3/TRBV12-4; CDR3: ASSLRDIQY
J: TRBJ1-6; V: TRBV18; CDR3: ASSPLQGENSPLH
J: TRBJ2-5; V: TRBV5-4; CDR3: ASSPREGLRETQY
J: TRBJ2-4; V: TRBV25-1; CDR3: ASSAEATNIQY
J: TRBJ2-7; V: TRBV7-2; CDR3: ASSKDSSPAYEQY
J: TRBJ1-1; V: TRBV6-2/TRBV6-3; CDR3: ASSSSGKMNTEAF
J: TRBJ1-1; V: TRBV4-3; CDR3: ASSQMPTSEAF
J: TRBJ1-5; V: TRBV27; CDR3: ASRPMQDLSNQPQH
J: TRBJ1-6; V: TRBV6-1; CDR3: ASSEVVGRNSPLH
J: TRBJ1-1; V: TRBV11-2; CDR3: ASSFGSRYTEAF
J: TRBJ2-1; V: TRBV6-2/TRBV6-3; CDR3: ASGGLAGVGEQF
J: TRBJ2-1; V: TRBV5-4; CDR3: ASSRAPGSSGSFMQF
J: TRBJ2-1; V: TRBV6-5; CDR3: ASSYRDSSYNEQF
J: TRBJ2-1; V: TRBV6-2/TRBV6-3; CDR3: ASSYSVTYNEQF
J: TRBJ2-1; V: TRBV7-3; CDR3: ASSFRVASDEQF
J: TRBJ1-5; V: TRBV18; CDR3: ASSQSTGGYSNQPRH
J: TRBJ2-1; V: TRBV5-1; CDR3: ASSPGVLAAYNEQF
J: TRBJ2-5; V: TRBV7-3; CDR3: ASSLQGSSRETQY
J: TRBJ2-7; V: TRBV28; CDR3: ASSLSGTSFSYEQY
J: TRBJ2-1; V: TRBV6-2/TRBV6-3; CDR3: ASSYFRLVGSPTEQF
J: TRBJ2-6; V: TRBV6-6; CDR3: ASSYRSGGRAAGANVLT
J: TRBJ2-6; V: TRBV6-5; CDR3: ASSYWGSGANVLT
J: TRBJ2-7; V: TRBV9; CDR3: ASSPPRSSGSYEQY
J: TRBJ1-2; V: TRBV6-5; CDR3: ASSFTGGADYGYT
J: TRBJ1-2; V: TRBV20-1; CDR3: SASLKFSGYT
J: TRBJ2-3; V: TRBV20-1; CDR3: SARDGRGQDTQY
J: TRBJ2-3; V: TRBV5-1; CDR3: ASSPPGQLTDTQY
J: TRBJ2-3; V: TRBV14; CDR3: ASSQDAVWSGDTQY
J: TRBJ2-3; V: TRBV10-3; CDR3: AISAASTDTQY
J: TRBJ2-5; V: TRBV5-1; CDR3: ASSRAFETQY
J: TRBJ2-7; V: TRBV6-5; CDR3: ASSVRPSGPYEQY
J: TRBJ2-3; V: TRBV3-1; CDR3: ASSPGLAGVWKDTQY
J: TRBJ2-1; V: TRBV5-6; CDR3: ASSLGLAYEQF
J: TRBJ2-4; V: TRBV20-1; CDR3: SATDRQGSAKNIQY
J: TRBJ1-1; V: TRBV5-1; CDR3: ASSWERDTEAF
J: TRBJ2-3; V: TRBV20-1; CDR3: SARRAGFTDTQY
J: TRBJ2-2; V: TRBV7-2; CDR3: ASSRPVTGELF
J: TRBJ1-2; V: TRBV12-3/TRBV12-4; CDR3: ASRSGTVSYGYT
J: TRBJ2-7; V: TRBV7-2; CDR3: ASSSGVPGTRDDEQY
J: TRBJ1-1; V: TRBV14; CDR3: ASSQDSQETEAF
J: TRBJ2-2; V: TRBV12-3/TRBV12-4; CDR3: ASSFGALRELF
J: TRBJ1-5; V: TRBV20-1; CDR3: SASLGGDQPQH
J: TRBJ2-2; V: TRBV20-1; CDR3: SARKTGELF
J: TRBJ1-4; V: TRBV15; CDR3: ATSRPETTNEKLF